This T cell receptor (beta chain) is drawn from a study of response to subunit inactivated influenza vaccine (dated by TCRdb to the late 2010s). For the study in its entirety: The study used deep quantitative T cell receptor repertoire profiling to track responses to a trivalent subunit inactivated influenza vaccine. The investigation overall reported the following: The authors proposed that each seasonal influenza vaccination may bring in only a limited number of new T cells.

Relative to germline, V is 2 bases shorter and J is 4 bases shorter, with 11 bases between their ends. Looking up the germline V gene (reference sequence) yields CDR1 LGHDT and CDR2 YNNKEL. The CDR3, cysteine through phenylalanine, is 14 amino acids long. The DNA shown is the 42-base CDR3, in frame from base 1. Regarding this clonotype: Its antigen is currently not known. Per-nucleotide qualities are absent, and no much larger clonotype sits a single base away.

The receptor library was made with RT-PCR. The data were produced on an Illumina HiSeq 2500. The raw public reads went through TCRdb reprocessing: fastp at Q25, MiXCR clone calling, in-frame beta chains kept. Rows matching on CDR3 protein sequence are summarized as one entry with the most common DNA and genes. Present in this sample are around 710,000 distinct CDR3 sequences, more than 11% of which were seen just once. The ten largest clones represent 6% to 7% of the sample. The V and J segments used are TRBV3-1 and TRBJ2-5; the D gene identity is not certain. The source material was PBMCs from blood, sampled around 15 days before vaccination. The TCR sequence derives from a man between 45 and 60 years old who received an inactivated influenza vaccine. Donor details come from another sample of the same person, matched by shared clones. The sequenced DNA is TGTGCCAGCAGCCAATATGCAGCGCCAGAGACCCAGTACTTC. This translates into CASSQYAAPETQYF.